Following are 5 T cell receptor beta chains from one sample sequenced in a study of T cell responses to AZD1222 COVID-19 vaccine (dated by TCRdb to the early 2020s). Library preparation was by the immunoSEQ multiplex PCR assay. The clones in this table, taken by TCRdb from immuneACCESS, are in-frame only. Not every clone is retained; where verified, under half of the shortfall comes from an unresolved V gene, and the cause of the rest is unknown. The table for this sample lists tens of thousands of clones; about 90% of them were counted only once. In total, the top ten clones hold 5.2% of the sample. The meaning of the sample's time point label: baseline before first vaccination. Explained via the paper, the treatment or condition label denotes: meningococcal conjugate vaccine given as trial control. The source was peripheral blood, collected on day 0 of MenACWY control vaccination. These receptors came from an adult in good health.

J is TRBJ2-1 and V is TRBV27; 12 bases are shared with TRBD2. After removal of 8 bases from V and 9 bases from J, the junction contained 8 bases not matched to a gene. The CDR3 contains 14 residues. Germline V gene sequence: CDR1 MNHEY, CDR2 SMNVEV (reference sequence). The CDR3 protein is CASLGLAGPGEQFF. CDR3 bases: TGTGCCAGCTTAGGACTAGCGGGGCCCGGTGAGCAGTTCTTC.

The V and J genes are TRBV28 and TRBJ1-3, with 10 bases fitting TRBD1. CDR3 length: 20 residues. Germline V gives CDR1 MDHEN, CDR2 SYDVKM. The J segment lost 1 base and the V segment lost 2 bases, leaving 14 bases of the junction unmatched. CDR3 residues: CASSLIGTGDPKKSGNTIYF. CDR3 sequence (DNA): TGTGCCAGCAGTTTAATCGGGACAGGGGACCCTAAGAAATCTGGAAACACCATATATTTT.

The V gene is TRBV4-3, the J gene TRBJ1-5, with no clear D. The CDR3 extends over 14 amino acids. Per germline, CDR1 LGHNA and CDR2 YSLEER. V was pared by 0 bases and J by 7 bases, with 10 bases between. CDR3 bases: TGCGCCAGCAGCCAAGATTTAGGGTGGCAGCCCCAGCATTTT. Its translation: CASSQDLGWQPQHF.

The genes are TRBV29-1 and TRBJ2-1; no firm D call. There are 11 residues in the CDR3. Germline V CDR1 and CDR2: SQVTM, ANQGSEA. V was trimmed by 4 bases and J by 3 bases, leaving 4 bases between them. CDR3 nucleotide sequence: TGCAGCGTTGTCCTCTACAATGAGCAGTTCTTC. It yields the protein CSVVLYNEQFF.

CDR3 sequence: CASSEDQADTQYF. In DNA form, the CDR3 reads TGTGCCAGCAGTGAAGATCAAGCAGATACGCAGTATTTT. The J gene is TRBJ2-3, the V gene TRBV2; D gene ambiguous. This CDR3 is 13 amino acids long. Trimming removed 1 base from V and 4 bases from J, with 6 bases in between. Germline CDR1 is SNHLY and CDR2 is FYNNEI. Combining the CDR3 with reference TRBV2 and TRBJ2-3 gives the whole variable domain EPEVTQTPSHQVTQMGQEVILRCVPISNHLYFYWYRQILGQKVEFLVSFYNNEISEKSEIFDDQFSVERPDGSNFTLKIRSTKLEDSAMYFCASSEDQADTQYFGPGTRLTVL.